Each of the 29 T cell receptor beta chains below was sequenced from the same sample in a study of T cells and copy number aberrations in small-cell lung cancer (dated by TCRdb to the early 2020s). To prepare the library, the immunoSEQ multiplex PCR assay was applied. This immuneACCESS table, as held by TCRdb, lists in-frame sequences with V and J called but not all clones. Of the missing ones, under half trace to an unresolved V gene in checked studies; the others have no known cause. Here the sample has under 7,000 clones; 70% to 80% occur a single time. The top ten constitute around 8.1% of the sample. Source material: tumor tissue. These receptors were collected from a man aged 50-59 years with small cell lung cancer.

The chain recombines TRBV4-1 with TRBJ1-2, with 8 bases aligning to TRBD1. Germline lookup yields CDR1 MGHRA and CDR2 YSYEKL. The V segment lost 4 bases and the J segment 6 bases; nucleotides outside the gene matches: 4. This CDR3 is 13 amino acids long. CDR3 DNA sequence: TGCGCCAGCAGCCCGCGACAGGGGAATGGCTACACCTTC. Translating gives CASSPRQGNGYTF.

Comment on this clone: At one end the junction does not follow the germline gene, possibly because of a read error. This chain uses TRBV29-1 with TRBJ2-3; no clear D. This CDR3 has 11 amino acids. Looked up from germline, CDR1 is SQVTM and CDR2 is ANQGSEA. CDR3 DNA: TGCAGCGTCGCGATCACAGATGCGCAGTATTTT. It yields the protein CSVAITDAQYF.

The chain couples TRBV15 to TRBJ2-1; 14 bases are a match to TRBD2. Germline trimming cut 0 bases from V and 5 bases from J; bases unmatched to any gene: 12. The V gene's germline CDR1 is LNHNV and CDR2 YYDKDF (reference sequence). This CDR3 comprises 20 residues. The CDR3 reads CATSRETAGLAGVGDNEQFF. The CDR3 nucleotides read TGTGCCACCAGCAGAGAGACGGCGGGACTAGCGGGAGTTGGGGACAATGAGCAGTTCTTC.

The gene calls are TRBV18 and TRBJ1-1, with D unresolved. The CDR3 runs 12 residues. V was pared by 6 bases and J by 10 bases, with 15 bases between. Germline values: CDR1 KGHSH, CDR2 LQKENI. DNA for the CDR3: TGTGCCAGCTCCCGGCCCCAGAGTGGAGCTTTCTTT. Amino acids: CASSRPQSGAFF.

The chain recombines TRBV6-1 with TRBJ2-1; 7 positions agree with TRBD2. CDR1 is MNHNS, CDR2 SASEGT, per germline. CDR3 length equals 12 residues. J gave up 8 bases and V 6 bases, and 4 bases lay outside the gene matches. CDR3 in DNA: TGTGCCAGCAGGGTAGCGGGCGATGAGCAGTTCTTC. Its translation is CASRVAGDEQFF.

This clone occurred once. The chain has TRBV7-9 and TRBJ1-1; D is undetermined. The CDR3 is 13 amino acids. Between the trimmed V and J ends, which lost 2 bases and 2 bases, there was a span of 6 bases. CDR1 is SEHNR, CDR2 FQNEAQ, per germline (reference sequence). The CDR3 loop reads CASSLSSNTEAFF. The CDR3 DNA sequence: TGTGCCAGCAGCTTAAGTTCTAACACTGAAGCTTTCTTT. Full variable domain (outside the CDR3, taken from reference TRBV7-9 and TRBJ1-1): DTGVSQNPRHKITKRGQNVTFRCDPISEHNRLYWYRQTLGQGPEFLTYFQNEAQLEKSRLLSDRFSAERPKGSFSTLEIQRTEQGDSAMYLCASSLSSNTEAFFGQGTRLTVV.

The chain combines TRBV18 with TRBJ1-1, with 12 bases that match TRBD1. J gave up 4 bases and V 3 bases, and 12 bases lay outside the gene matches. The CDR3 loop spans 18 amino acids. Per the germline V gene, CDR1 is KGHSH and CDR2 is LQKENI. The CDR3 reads CASSPQLGQGAQVTEAFF. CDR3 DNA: TGTGCCAGCTCACCCCAGTTGGGACAGGGGGCGCAGGTCACTGAAGCTTTCTTT.

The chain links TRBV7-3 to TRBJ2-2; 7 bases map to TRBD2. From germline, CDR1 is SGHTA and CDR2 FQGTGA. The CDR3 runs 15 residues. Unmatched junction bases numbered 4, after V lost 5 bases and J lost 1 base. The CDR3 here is CASSPTSKNTGELFF. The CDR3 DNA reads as TGTGCCAGCAGCCCGACTAGCAAGAACACCGGGGAGCTGTTTTTT.

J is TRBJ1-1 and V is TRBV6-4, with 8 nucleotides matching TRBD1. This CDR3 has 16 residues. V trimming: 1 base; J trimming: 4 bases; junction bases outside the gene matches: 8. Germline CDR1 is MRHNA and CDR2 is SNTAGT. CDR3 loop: CASSDYGTGPTTEAFF. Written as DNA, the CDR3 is TGTGCCAGCAGTGACTATGGGACAGGACCGACCACTGAAGCTTTCTTT.

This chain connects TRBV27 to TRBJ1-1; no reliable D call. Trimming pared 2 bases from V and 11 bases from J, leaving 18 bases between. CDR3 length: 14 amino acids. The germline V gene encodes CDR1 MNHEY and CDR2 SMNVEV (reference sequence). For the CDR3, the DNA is TGTGCCAGCAGTTTAATCGGGCAGGTGGCCGGGGCTTTCTTT. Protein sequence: CASSLIGQVAGAFF.

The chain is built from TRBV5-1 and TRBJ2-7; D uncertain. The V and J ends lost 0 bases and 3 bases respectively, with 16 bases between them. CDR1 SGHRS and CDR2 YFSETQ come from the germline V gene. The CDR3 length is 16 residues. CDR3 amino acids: CASSLADSQTVYEQYF. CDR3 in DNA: TGCGCCAGCAGCTTGGCGGATTCGCAAACAGTCTACGAGCAGTACTTC.

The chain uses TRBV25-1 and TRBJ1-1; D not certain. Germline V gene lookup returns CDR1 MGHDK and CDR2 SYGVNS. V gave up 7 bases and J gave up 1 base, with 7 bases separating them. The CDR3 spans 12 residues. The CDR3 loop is CASKGANTEAFF. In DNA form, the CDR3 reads TGTGCCAGCAAGGGAGCGAACACTGAAGCTTTCTTT.

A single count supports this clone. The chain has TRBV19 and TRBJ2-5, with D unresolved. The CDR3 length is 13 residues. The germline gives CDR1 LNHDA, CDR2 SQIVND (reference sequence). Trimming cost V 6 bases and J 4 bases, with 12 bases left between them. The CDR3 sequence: CASREGIAETQYF. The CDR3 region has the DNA TGTGCCAGTAGGGAAGGGATAGCAGAGACCCAGTACTTC.

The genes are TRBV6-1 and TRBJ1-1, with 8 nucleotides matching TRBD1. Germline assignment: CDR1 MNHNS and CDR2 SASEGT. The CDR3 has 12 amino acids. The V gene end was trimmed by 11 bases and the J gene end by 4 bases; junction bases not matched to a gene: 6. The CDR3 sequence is CASHRGATEAFF. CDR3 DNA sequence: TGTGCCTCCCACAGGGGGGCCACTGAAGCTTTCTTT.

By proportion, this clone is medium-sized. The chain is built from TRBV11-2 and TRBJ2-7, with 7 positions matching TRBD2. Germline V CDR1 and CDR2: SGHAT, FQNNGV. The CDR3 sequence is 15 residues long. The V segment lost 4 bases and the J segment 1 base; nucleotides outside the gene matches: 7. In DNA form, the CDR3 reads TGTGCCAGCAGCTATAGGGGTAGCGGGTCCTACGAGCAGTACTTC. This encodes CASSYRGSGSYEQYF.

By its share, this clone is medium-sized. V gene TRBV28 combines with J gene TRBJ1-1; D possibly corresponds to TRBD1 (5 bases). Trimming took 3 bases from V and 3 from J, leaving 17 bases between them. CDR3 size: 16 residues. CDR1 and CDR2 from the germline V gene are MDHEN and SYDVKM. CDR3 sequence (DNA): TGTGCCAGCAGTTTCGGAAAAACAGGATGGGACACTGAAGCTTTCTTT. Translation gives CASSFGKTGWDTEAFF.

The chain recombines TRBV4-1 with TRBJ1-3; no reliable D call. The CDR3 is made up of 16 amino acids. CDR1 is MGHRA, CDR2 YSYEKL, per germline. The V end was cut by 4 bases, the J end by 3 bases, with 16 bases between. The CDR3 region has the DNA TGCGCCAGCAGCCGAACCAGAGAAGGGTTTGGAAACACCATATATTTT. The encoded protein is CASSRTREGFGNTIYF.

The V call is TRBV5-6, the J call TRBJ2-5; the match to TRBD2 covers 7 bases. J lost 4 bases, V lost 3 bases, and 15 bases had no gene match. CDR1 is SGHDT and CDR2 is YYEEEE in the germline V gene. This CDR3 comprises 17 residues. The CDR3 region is CASSWSAGRARGETQYF. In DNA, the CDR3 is TGTGCCAGCAGCTGGTCGGCAGGGAGGGCAAGGGGAGAGACCCAGTACTTC.

In DNA form, the CDR3 reads TGTGCCAGCAGCGCGCGTAGCGGGAGGGCCTTGGATACGCAGTATTTT. The encoded protein is CASSARSGRALDTQYF. The rearrangement uses TRBV7-9 and TRBJ2-3; 11 bases fit TRBD2. There are 16 residues in the CDR3. The germline gives CDR1 SEHNR, CDR2 FQNEAQ (reference sequence). With V trimmed by 5 bases and J by 6 bases, 10 bases remained unmatched.

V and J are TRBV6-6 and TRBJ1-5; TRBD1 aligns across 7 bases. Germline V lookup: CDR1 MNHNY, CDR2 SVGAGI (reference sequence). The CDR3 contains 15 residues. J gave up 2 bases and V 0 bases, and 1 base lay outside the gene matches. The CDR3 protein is CASSYSQGGNQPQHF. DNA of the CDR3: TGTGCCAGCAGTTACTCCCAGGGGGGCAATCAGCCCCAGCATTTT.

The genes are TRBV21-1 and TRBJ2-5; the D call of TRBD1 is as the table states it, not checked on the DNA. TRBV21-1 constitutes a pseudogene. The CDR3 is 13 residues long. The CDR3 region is CASRHRGRETQYF. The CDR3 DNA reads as TGTGCCAGCCGACACAGGGGGCGCGAGACCCAGTACTTC.

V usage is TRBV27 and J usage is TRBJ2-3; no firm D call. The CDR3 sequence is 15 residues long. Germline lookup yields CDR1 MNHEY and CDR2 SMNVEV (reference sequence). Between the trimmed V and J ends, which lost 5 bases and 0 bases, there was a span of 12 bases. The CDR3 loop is CASSHARDSTDTQYF. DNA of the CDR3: TGTGCCAGCAGTCATGCGAGAGACAGCACAGATACGCAGTATTTT.

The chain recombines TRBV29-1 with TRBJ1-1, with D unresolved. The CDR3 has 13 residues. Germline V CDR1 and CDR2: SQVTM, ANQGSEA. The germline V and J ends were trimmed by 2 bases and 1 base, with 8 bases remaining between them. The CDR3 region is CSVESRQNTEAFF. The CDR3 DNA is TGCAGCGTTGAAAGTCGACAGAACACTGAAGCTTTCTTT.

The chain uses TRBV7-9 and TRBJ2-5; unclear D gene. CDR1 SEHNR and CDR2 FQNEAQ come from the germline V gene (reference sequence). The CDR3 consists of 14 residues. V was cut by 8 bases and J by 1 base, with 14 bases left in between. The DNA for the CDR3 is TGTGCCAGCGGTTATTTGGGGTTCCAAGAGACCCAGTACTTC. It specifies CASGYLGFQETQYF.

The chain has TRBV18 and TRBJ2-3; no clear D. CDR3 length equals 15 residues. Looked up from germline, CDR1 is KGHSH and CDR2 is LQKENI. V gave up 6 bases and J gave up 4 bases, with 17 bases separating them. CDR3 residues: CASSPGPPPADTQYF. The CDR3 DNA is TGTGCCAGCTCGCCAGGACCGCCACCGGCAGATACGCAGTATTTT.

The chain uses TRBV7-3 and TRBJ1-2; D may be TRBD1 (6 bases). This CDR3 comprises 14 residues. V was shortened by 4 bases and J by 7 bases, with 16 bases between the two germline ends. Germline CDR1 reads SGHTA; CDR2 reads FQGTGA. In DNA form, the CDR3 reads TGTGCCAGCAGCTCAGGGGTTTTATCGTTTGGCTACACCTTC. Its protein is CASSSGVLSFGYTF.

The CDR3 spells CASRARDRLNTEAFF. In DNA, the CDR3 is TGTGCCAGCAGAGCACGGGACAGACTTAACACTGAAGCTTTCTTT. The rearrangement joins TRBV6-1 to TRBJ1-1; 7 positions match TRBD1. The CDR3 runs to 15 residues. V trimming: 6 bases; J trimming: 2 bases; junction bases outside the gene matches: 9. Looked up from germline, CDR1 is MNHNS and CDR2 is SASEGT.

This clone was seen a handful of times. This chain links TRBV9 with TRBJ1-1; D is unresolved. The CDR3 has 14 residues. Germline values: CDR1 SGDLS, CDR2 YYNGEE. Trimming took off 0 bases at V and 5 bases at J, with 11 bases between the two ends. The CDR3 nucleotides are TGTGCCAGCAGCGTAGACGCCGAACCAACTGAAGCTTTCTTT. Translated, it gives CASSVDAEPTEAFF.

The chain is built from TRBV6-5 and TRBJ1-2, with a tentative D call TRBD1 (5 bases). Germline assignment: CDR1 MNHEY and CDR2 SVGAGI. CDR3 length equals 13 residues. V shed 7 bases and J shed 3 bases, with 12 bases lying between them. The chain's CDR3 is CASKELGDYGYTF. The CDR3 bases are TGTGCCAGCAAAGAATTAGGGGACTATGGCTACACCTTC.